The 4 T cell receptor beta chains given below trace back to one sample, sequenced in a study of pediatric ulcerative colitis. The data were produced by immunoSEQ multiplex PCR, yet TCRdb's version contains in-frame clones alone and is incomplete. The top ten clones hold around 4.9% of a sample with 59,000 or so clones, around 80% of them seen once. Source material: blood. These receptors all come from a boy between 10 and 17 years old with moderate ulcerative colitis.

The chain couples TRBV19 to TRBJ1-5, with no clear D. Germline V lookup: CDR1 LNHDA, CDR2 SQIVND (reference sequence). Deletions cut 4 bases from V and 3 bases from J, with 4 bases between. This CDR3 contains 12 residues. The CDR3 nucleotides read TGTGCCAGTAGTACTCCCAATCAGCCCCAGCATTTT. Its protein is CASSTPNQPQHF. The full variable domain, rest sourced from reference TRBV19 and TRBJ1-5, is DGGITQSPKYLFRKEGQNVTLSCEQNLNHDAMYWYRQDPGQGLRLIYYSQIVNDFQKGDIAEGYSVSREKKESFPLTVTSAQKNPTAFYLCASSTPNQPQHFGDGTRLSIL.

V gene TRBV6-5 combines with J gene TRBJ1-1, with D unresolved. Germline V CDR1 and CDR2: MNHEY, SVGAGI. Trimming shortened V by 0 bases and J by 1 base, and 6 bases separated the two germline ends. The CDR3 totals 14 residues. The CDR3 nucleotides are TGTGCCAGCAGTTACTCCCTCGGGAACACTGAAGCTTTCTTT. This translates into CASSYSLGNTEAFF.

V usage is TRBV19 and J usage is TRBJ2-6; no firm D call. The V end was cut by 7 bases, the J end by 0 bases, with 7 bases between. Germline lookup yields CDR1 LNHDA and CDR2 SQIVND (reference sequence). The CDR3 extends over 14 amino acids. In DNA form, the CDR3 reads TGTGCCAGTAACCCGCTCTCTGGGGCCAACGTCCTGACTTTC. Protein sequence: CASNPLSGANVLTF. Together with reference TRBV19 and TRBJ2-6, the CDR3 gives the full variable domain: DGGITQSPKYLFRKEGQNVTLSCEQNLNHDAMYWYRQDPGQGLRLIYYSQIVNDFQKGDIAEGYSVSREKKESFPLTVTSAQKNPTAFYLCASNPLSGANVLTFGAGSRLTVL.

This clone was observed a handful of times. The chain recombines TRBV5-1 with TRBJ2-1; no firm D call. Germline CDR1 and CDR2: SGHRS and YFSETQ. Trimming removed 1 base from V and 7 bases from J, with 6 bases in between. This CDR3 spans 12 amino acids. The DNA of the CDR3 is TGCGCCAGCAGCTTGACCGTGAATGAGCAGTTCTTC. Its translation is CASSLTVNEQFF.